This T cell receptor (beta chain) was recovered during a study of OX40 agonist ivuxolimab in advanced cancers. Method: immunoSEQ multiplex PCR; TCRdb's copy keeps in-frame clones and lacks some. The table shows 49,000 or so clones, with 70% to 90% occurring only once. Per the germline V gene, CDR1 is SGHAT and CDR2 is FQNNGV. This CDR3 has 15 residues. The V gene lost 3 bases and the J gene lost 5 bases, with 17 bases spanning the gap. The material was CD4+ or CD8+ T cells sorted from blood, obtained in a trial of the OX40 agonist ivuxolimab. V and J are TRBV11-2 and TRBJ2-7; perhaps D is TRBD1 or TRBD2 (6 bases each). This clonotype was sampled from an adult with an advanced solid tumor such as melanoma, head and neck, liver or kidney cancer. The CDR3 DNA sequence: TGTGCCAGCAGCTTCCTCGGGGGCAGGGCGGACGAGCAGTACTTC. Amino acid sequence: CASSFLGGRADEQYF.